The next 25 T cell receptor beta chains were all read from a single sample in a study of blood T cell repertoires in COVID-19. The assay was immunoSEQ multiplex PCR, and TCRdb's table has in-frame clones only and misses some. This table has roughly 160,000 clones, less than 85% appearing once. What was sequenced was peripheral blood. Receptor source: a woman of 80 years or more with active or convalescent COVID-19.

The V and J genes are TRBV2 and TRBJ2-7, with a tentative D call TRBD1 (6 bases). Per the germline V gene, CDR1 is SNHLY and CDR2 is FYNNEI. Trimming stripped 1 base from V and 6 bases from J, with 10 bases between. The CDR3 totals 13 residues. The CDR3 bases are TGTGCCAGCAGTGAAGGAGGGACAACCGAGCAGTACTTC. Encoded protein: CASSEGGTTEQYF.

A single count supports this clone. The sample contains more than one DNA sequence encoding this CDR3. This chain connects TRBV19 to TRBJ1-3, with a possible D match to TRBD1 (5 bases). The CDR3 spans 15 residues. In germline, CDR1 is LNHDA, CDR2 SQIVND (reference sequence). With 7 bases removed from V and 0 bases from J, the gap between germline ends came to 13 bases. CDR3 amino acids: CASTTTGGSGNTIYF. As DNA, the CDR3 is TGTGCCAGTACCACGACCGGGGGCTCTGGAAACACCATATATTTT.

This chain links TRBV28 with TRBJ1-5; 11 bases match TRBD1. This CDR3 is built from 15 residues. The V segment lost 6 bases and the J segment 6 bases; nucleotides outside the gene matches: 7. The germline gives CDR1 MDHEN, CDR2 SYDVKM. The CDR3 sequence: CASRRTGGLGQPQHF. The DNA of the CDR3 is TGTGCCAGCAGAAGGACAGGGGGCTTAGGTCAGCCCCAGCATTTT.

In this sample, this clone turned up a few times. This chain's CDR3 is CASSVASDYNEQFF. For the CDR3, the DNA is TGTGCCAGCAGCGTGGCTAGCGACTACAATGAGCAGTTCTTC. The rearrangement links TRBV9 to TRBJ2-1; D might be TRBD2 (6 bases). CDR1 is SGDLS and CDR2 is YYNGEE in the germline V gene. The CDR3 is 14 amino acids. V was cut by 2 bases and J by 3 bases, with 9 bases left in between.

The rearrangement joins TRBV7-6 to TRBJ2-3; 9 bases align to TRBD1. The V and J ends lost 0 bases and 3 bases, in that order; junction bases with no gene match: 4. Per germline, CDR1 SGHVS and CDR2 FNYEAQ. The CDR3 covers 16 residues. The CDR3 sequence is CASSLARGQGTDTQYF. The DNA of the CDR3 is TGTGCCAGCAGCTTAGCAAGGGGACAGGGTACAGATACGCAGTATTTT.

The chain has TRBV10-1 and TRBJ1-5; TRBD1 might be the D (6 bases). The CDR3 runs 13 residues. Trimming took 4 bases from V and 6 from J, leaving 10 bases between them. Germline V gene data show CDR1 as WNHNN and CDR2 as SYGVQD (reference sequence). CDR3 nucleotides: TGCGCCAGCAGTGGTACGACAGGTCAGCCCCAGCATTTT. As protein: CASSGTTGQPQHF.

Only one count was recorded for this clone. V is TRBV6-1 and J is TRBJ1-5; D might be TRBD1 (6 bases). This CDR3 region has 14 residues. Looked up from germline, CDR1 is MNHNS and CDR2 is SASEGT. Trimming shortened V by 3 bases and J by 6 bases, and 12 bases separated the two germline ends. The CDR3 region has the DNA TGTGCCAGCAGTGAGTTCGGGGGGCGTCAGCCCCAGCATTTT. It encodes CASSEFGGRQPQHF.

This clone was found once. V is TRBV9 and J is TRBJ1-1, with D tentatively TRBD1 (6 bases). This CDR3 is 15 amino acids long. Germline values: CDR1 SGDLS, CDR2 YYNGEE. V dropped 4 bases and J dropped 0 bases, with 13 bases sitting between them. The DNA of the CDR3 is TGTGCCAGCAGCCCCCGGGACACCATGAACACTGAAGCTTTCTTT. Translation gives CASSPRDTMNTEAFF.

This clone was detected only a few times. The chain employs TRBV6-5 and TRBJ2-1; TRBD2 might be the D (6 bases). This CDR3 comprises 15 residues. CDR1 and CDR2 from the germline V gene are MNHEY and SVGAGI. Trimming took off 2 bases at V and 8 bases at J, with 16 bases between the two ends. CDR3 in amino acids: CASSYRVGGMDEQFF. In nucleotides, the CDR3 is TGTGCCAGCAGTTACCGTGTGGGAGGTATGGATGAGCAGTTCTTC.

This clone showed up just a few times. This chain links TRBV30 with TRBJ1-1; TRBD1 matches 9 bases. This CDR3 comprises 14 residues. The V and J ends lost 4 bases and 4 bases, in that order; junction bases with no gene match: 7. Germline-derived CDR1 and CDR2 are GTSNPN and SVGIG (reference sequence). CDR3 in DNA: TGTGCCTGGATGAGGGGACAGGGAACCACTGAAGCTTTCTTT. This gives the protein CAWMRGQGTTEAFF.

This sequence joins TRBV5-1 and TRBJ1-2; D call uncertain. V dropped 0 bases and J dropped 4 bases, with 4 bases sitting between them. This CDR3 comprises 12 residues. Germline V gene lookup returns CDR1 SGHRS and CDR2 YFSETQ. CDR3 amino acids: CASSLDSYGYTF. CDR3 sequence (DNA): TGCGCCAGCAGCTTGGACAGCTATGGCTACACCTTC.

This clone appeared a few times. This chain connects TRBV19 to TRBJ2-1, with D perhaps TRBD1 (5 bases). Trimming took 7 bases from V and 7 from J, leaving 17 bases between them. This CDR3 spans 14 amino acids. Germline CDR1 LNHDA, CDR2 SQIVND (reference sequence). The CDR3 reads CASTPPEGVNEQFF. CDR3 nucleotides: TGTGCCAGTACTCCGCCGGAAGGGGTGAATGAGCAGTTCTTC.

A few counts support this clone. The chain combines TRBV19 with TRBJ1-1; D not resolved. In germline, CDR1 is LNHDA, CDR2 SQIVND (reference sequence). This CDR3 comprises 16 residues. V shed 5 bases and J shed 2 bases, with 18 bases lying between them. CDR3 amino acids: CASSEAVSAFNTEAFF. The CDR3 region has the DNA TGTGCCAGTAGTGAAGCGGTTTCGGCGTTTAACACTGAAGCTTTCTTT.

This clone was recorded a few times. The chain uses TRBV5-1 and TRBJ1-2, with a weak D call TRBD1 (5 bases). The V gene's germline CDR1 is SGHRS and CDR2 YFSETQ. V shed 4 bases and J shed 7 bases, with 14 bases lying between them. The CDR3 consists of 13 residues. In DNA, the CDR3 is TGCGCCAGCAGCCAAGGGGAAGACGGTGGCTACACCTTC. It is translated as CASSQGEDGGYTF.

V and J are TRBV29-1 and TRBJ1-1, with 9 bases fitting TRBD1. Looked up from germline, CDR1 is SQVTM and CDR2 is ANQGSEA. The J segment lost 5 bases and the V segment lost 6 bases, leaving 4 bases of the junction unmatched. There are 12 residues in the CDR3. The CDR3 nucleotides read TGCAGCGTACGGACAGGGGAGACTGAAGCTTTCTTT. Translating it yields CSVRTGETEAFF.

The V and J genes are TRBV12-3 or TRBV12-4 and TRBJ1-1; maybe TRBD1 (5 bases). V lost 1 base to trimming and J lost 11 bases, with 8 bases between them. This CDR3 comprises 11 residues. The CDR3 sequence is CASSLGRAAFF. DNA for the CDR3: TGTGCCAGCAGTTTAGGCAGGGCGGCTTTCTTT.

This clone was picked up one time. The genes are TRBV28 and TRBJ1-2, with D possibly TRBD1 on 5 matching bases. Deletions cut 6 bases from V and 4 bases from J, with 18 bases between. CDR1 is MDHEN, CDR2 SYDVKM, per germline. This CDR3 has 15 amino acids. The CDR3 protein is CASSIAGRAVYGYTF. The DNA for the CDR3 is TGTGCCAGCAGCATTGCGGGGCGGGCGGTCTATGGCTACACCTTC.

The chain recombines TRBV18 with TRBJ2-7, with 7 bases lining up with TRBD1. The ends lost 6 bases at V and 4 bases at J; junction bases unmatched: 6. Germline-derived CDR1 and CDR2 are KGHSH and LQKENI. CDR3 length: 13 residues. For the CDR3, the DNA is TGTGCCAGCTCCTTGGGACAGAGTTACGAGCAGTACTTC. It specifies CASSLGQSYEQYF.

This chain joins TRBV6-6 and TRBJ1-4; a weak D match, TRBD1 (6 bases). The length of the CDR3 is 15 residues. V was pared by 0 bases and J by 6 bases, with 11 bases between. Germline values: CDR1 MNHNY, CDR2 SVGAGI (reference sequence). CDR3 amino acids: CASSYSAGEYEKLFF. The CDR3 DNA reads TGTGCCAGCAGTTACTCGGCAGGGGAGTATGAAAAACTGTTTTTT.

V is TRBV27 and J is TRBJ1-2; D not resolved. The CDR3 extends over 13 amino acids. The V end was cut by 5 bases, the J end by 5 bases, with 12 bases between. Germline CDR1 is MNHEY and CDR2 is SMNVEV (reference sequence). The CDR3 region is CASSPDTDYGYTF. CDR3 DNA: TGTGCCAGCAGTCCCGACACTGATTATGGCTACACCTTC.

J is TRBJ1-2 and V is TRBV5-1; 7 bases line up with TRBD1. The V and J ends lost 6 bases and 0 bases, in that order; junction bases with no gene match: 8. Looked up from germline, CDR1 is SGHRS and CDR2 is YFSETQ. There are 15 residues in the CDR3. Here the CDR3 DNA reads TGCGCCAGCAACCGGGACAGCAAAGCTAACTATGGCTACACCTTC. Translation gives CASNRDSKANYGYTF.

A note on this clone: Within the sample, other DNA sequences also encode this same CDR3. The CDR3 protein is CASSPTGGDQPQHF. The CDR3 bases are TGTGCCAGCTCACCTACAGGGGGGGATCAGCCCCAGCATTTT. V gene TRBV18 combines with J gene TRBJ1-5, with 8 bases fitting TRBD1. V lost 3 bases to trimming and J lost 5 bases; unmatched junction nucleotides: 3. The CDR3 loop spans 14 amino acids. Germline CDR1 is KGHSH and CDR2 is LQKENI.

This clone has just one count. V gene TRBV6-6 combines with J gene TRBJ2-7; no firm D call. This CDR3 comprises 14 residues. Trimming removed 8 bases from V and 5 bases from J, with 19 bases in between. Germline-derived CDR1 and CDR2 are MNHNY and SVGAGI (reference sequence). For the CDR3, the DNA is TGTGCCAGCGTTAACGATCCCCCCCGGGACGAGCAGTACTTC. It yields the protein CASVNDPPRDEQYF.

The chain employs TRBV19 and TRBJ1-6, with D perhaps matching TRBD1 (6 bases). Trimming removed 5 bases from V and 7 bases from J, with 9 bases in between. CDR1 is LNHDA, CDR2 SQIVND, per germline (reference sequence). The CDR3 loop spans 13 amino acids. In DNA, the CDR3 is TGTGCCAGTAGTGGACAGTACAATTCACCCCTCCACTTT. Its translation: CASSGQYNSPLHF.

This chain joins TRBV9 and TRBJ2-2, with D maybe TRBD2 (6 bases). CDR1 and CDR2 from the germline V gene are SGDLS and YYNGEE. Trimming removed 3 bases from V and 0 bases from J, with 6 bases in between. This CDR3 region has 14 residues. The CDR3 here is CASSGRANTGELFF. The CDR3 bases are TGTGCCAGCAGCGGGAGGGCGAACACCGGGGAGCTGTTTTTT. Together with reference TRBV9 and TRBJ2-2, the CDR3 gives the full variable domain: DSGVTQTPKHLITATGQRVTLRCSPRSGDLSVYWYQQSLDQGLQFLIQYYNGEERAKGNILERFSAQQFPDLHSELNLSSLELGDSALYFCASSGRANTGELFFGEGSRLTVL.